Below are 31 T cell receptor beta chains sequenced from a single sample in a study of breast tumors, draining lymph nodes, adjacent tissues. Samples came from axillary lymph nodes draining the breast cancer. TCRdb used MiXCR to reprocess the multiplex PCR reads, holding one entry per CDR3 protein. The top ten clones hold around 2.3% of a sample with about 150,000 distinct CDR3 sequences, approximately 32% of them seen once. The sample comprised axillary lymph node tissue. The receptors here all came from a female donor with breast cancer. Some clones in this sample may be carry-over from other donors' samples.

This clonotype has at least ten counts. This chain connects TRBV7-9 to TRBJ1-1; D gene ambiguous. The CDR3 has 12 residues. Germline CDR1 and CDR2: SEHNR and FQNEAQ (reference sequence). V was cut by 3 bases and J by 1 base, with 3 bases left in between. This chain's CDR3 is CASSFRNTEAFF. DNA for the CDR3: TGTGCCAGCAGCTTCCGGAACACTGAAGCTTTCTTT.

The chain links TRBV28 to TRBJ2-6, with a possible D match to TRBD1 (6 bases). Germline V gives CDR1 MDHEN, CDR2 SYDVKM. Deletions cut 2 bases from V and 0 bases from J, with 14 bases between. The CDR3 spans 18 residues. This chain's CDR3 is CASSLGGQGSSGANVLTF. In DNA form, the CDR3 reads TGTGCCAGCAGTTTAGGAGGCCAGGGGAGCTCTGGGGCCAACGTCCTGACTTTC.

Details on this clonotype: With a much larger clone just one base away, this may be a read error. The CDR3 DNA reads TGTGCCAGCAGTTCCGGGACAGGGATCTACGAGCGGTACTTC. This gives the protein CASSSGTGIYERYF. The chain carries TRBV27 and TRBJ2-7; 9 bases are a match to TRBD1. The length of the CDR3 is 14 residues. Per germline, CDR1 MNHEY and CDR2 SMNVEV (reference sequence).

About this clonotype: This may stem from a read error, because a much larger clone lies one nucleotide away. The chain is built from TRBV6-1 and TRBJ2-3; possibly TRBD2 for D (6 bases). Germline values: CDR1 MNHNS, CDR2 SASEGT. V was pared by 3 bases and J by 3 bases, with 10 bases between. The CDR3 is made up of 14 amino acids. The CDR3 region is CASSETEGTDTQYF. DNA for the CDR3: TGTGCCAGCAGTGAGACGGAGGGGACAGATACGCAGTATTTT.

The table lists this clonotype with many counts. The rearrangement links TRBV7-3 to TRBJ2-3, with 8 positions matching TRBD1. The CDR3 sequence is 16 residues long. Germline V lookup: CDR1 SGHTA, CDR2 FQGTGA. The V segment lost 2 bases and the J segment 2 bases; nucleotides outside the gene matches: 6. CDR3 coding DNA: TGTGCCAGCAGCTTAGGCAGGGGGCGAGACACAGATACGCAGTATTTT. Translation: CASSLGRGRDTDTQYF.

This clonotype occurred many times. This sequence joins TRBV4-1 and TRBJ1-5; the D is unclear. Trimming removed 0 bases from V and 1 base from J, with 10 bases in between. This CDR3 comprises 16 residues. Germline V gives CDR1 MGHRA, CDR2 YSYEKL. The CDR3 DNA reads as TGCGCCAGCAGCCAAGATCTTAGGCAAAGCAATCAGCCCCAGCATTTT. Protein sequence: CASSQDLRQSNQPQHF.

This clonotype appeared once. A much bigger clone sits one base away, suggesting this may be a read error. The chain joins TRBV6-5 to TRBJ2-5; D is unresolved. Germline values: CDR1 MNHEY, CDR2 SVGAGI. The V end lost 10 bases, the J end lost 5 bases, and 23 bases lay between the germline ends. The CDR3 has 15 residues. CDR3 bases: TGTGCCACCTCCCCGGACCGGTCTTTAAGGGAGACCCAGTACTTC. It codes for CATSPDRSLRETQYF.

In its sample, this clonotype was seen many times. V usage is TRBV2 and J usage is TRBJ2-5; 9 bases line up with TRBD2. This CDR3 contains 17 residues. Germline lookup yields CDR1 SNHLY and CDR2 FYNNEI. V gave up 4 bases and J gave up 0 bases; unmatched junction bases: 9. CDR3 in amino acids: CASSVTIAGDNQETQYF. CDR3 coding DNA: TGTGCCAGCAGTGTAACCATAGCGGGGGACAACCAAGAGACCCAGTACTTC.

In this sample, this clonotype turned up many times. The rearrangement uses TRBV11-2 and TRBJ2-1; no definite D call. The CDR3 consists of 12 residues. Trimming left V 3 bases short and J 5 bases short, with 5 bases between. Germline V lookup: CDR1 SGHAT, CDR2 FQNNGV. CDR3 region: CASSLTNNEQFF. The CDR3 DNA follows: TGTGCCAGCAGCTTGACAAACAATGAGCAGTTCTTC.

This clonotype was counted many times. The rearrangement uses TRBV18 and TRBJ1-3; possibly TRBD1 for D (6 bases). CDR1 is KGHSH, CDR2 LQKENI, per germline. This CDR3 has 15 residues. Trimming pared 1 base from V and 4 bases from J, leaving 11 bases between. The CDR3 here is CASSPRGGPGNTIYF. The CDR3 DNA is TGTGCCAGCTCACCACGGGGGGGCCCAGGAAACACCATATATTTT.

This clonotype was observed at least ten times. The rearrangement uses TRBV2 and TRBJ1-2; 7 nucleotides match TRBD1. This CDR3 comprises 14 residues. The J segment lost 2 bases and the V segment lost 4 bases, leaving 4 bases of the junction unmatched. CDR1 is SNHLY, CDR2 FYNNEI, per germline. CDR3 in DNA: TGTGCCAGCAGTGTAGAGACAGGGAACTATGGCTACACCTTC. Encoded protein: CASSVETGNYGYTF.

This clonotype was seen many times. One end of the junction varies from germline; a read error may be responsible. The rearrangement uses TRBV20-1 and TRBJ2-5; TRBD1 might be the D (5 bases). This CDR3 has 11 residues. Germline CDR1 is DFQATT and CDR2 is SNEGSKA (reference sequence). In DNA, the CDR3 is TGCAGTGGCAGGGATCGAGAGACCCAGTCCTTC. Residues: CSGRDRETQSF.

Points on this clonotype: This may come from a read error, since a much larger clone is one base off. This rearrangement joins TRBV28 to TRBJ1-2; D gene ambiguous. The CDR3 spans 11 residues. CDR1 and CDR2 from the germline V gene are MDHEN and SYDVKM. V was trimmed by 6 bases and J by 4 bases, leaving 6 bases between them. The CDR3 reads CASRESYGYTF. Written as DNA, the CDR3 is TGTGCCAGCAGGGAGAGCTATGGCTACACCTTC.

This clonotype was seen ten or more times. CDR3 nucleotide sequence: TGCGCCAGCAGCCCCCGGGATCCGGGTACAGATACGCAGTATTTT. Translated, it gives CASSPRDPGTDTQYF. V gene TRBV5-1 combines with J gene TRBJ2-3; weak D call: TRBD2 (5 bases). The germline V gene has CDR1 SGHRS and CDR2 YFSETQ. Trimming cost V 4 bases and J 3 bases, with 15 bases left between them. There are 15 residues in the CDR3.

V and J are TRBV20-1 and TRBJ2-5; D is unresolved. There are 12 residues in the CDR3. V was shortened by 3 bases and J by 5 bases, with 10 bases between the two germline ends. The V gene's germline CDR1 is DFQATT and CDR2 SNEGSKA (reference sequence). In DNA, the CDR3 is TGCAGTGCTAGGACTCCCAGTGAGACCCAGTACTTC. Its protein is CSARTPSETQYF.

The chain joins TRBV2 to TRBJ2-7; 9 bases align to TRBD1. This CDR3 has 15 amino acids. Germline lookup yields CDR1 SNHLY and CDR2 FYNNEI. Trimming took 6 bases from V and 3 from J; bases not matched to a gene: 9. CDR3 residues: CASSRDGTGNYEQYF. CDR3 nucleotides: TGTGCCAGCAGCCGAGACGGGACAGGGAACTACGAGCAGTACTTC. Looking up the rest from reference TRBV2 and TRBJ2-7 gives the full variable domain: EPEVTQTPSHQVTQMGQEVILRCVPISNHLYFYWYRQILGQKVEFLVSFYNNEISEKSEIFDDQFSVERPDGSNFTLKIRSTKLEDSAMYFCASSRDGTGNYEQYFGPGTRLTVT.

This clonotype has ten or more counts. The chain carries TRBV5-6 and TRBJ1-2, with 7 bases matching TRBD1. Germline CDR1 SGHDT, CDR2 YYEEEE. CDR3 length: 14 amino acids. Unmatched junction bases numbered 5, after V lost 0 bases and J lost 6 bases. The CDR3 sequence is CASSLARGSDGYTF. In nucleotides, the CDR3 is TGTGCCAGCAGCTTGGCCAGGGGGTCTGATGGCTACACCTTC.

The count of this clonotype is one. The chain employs TRBV2 and TRBJ1-6; 7 positions match TRBD1. The CDR3 runs to 15 residues. The V segment lost 2 bases and the J segment 7 bases; nucleotides outside the gene matches: 5. The germline V gene encodes CDR1 SNHLY and CDR2 FYNNEI. CDR3 loop: CASSELGQSNSPLHF. The CDR3 DNA is TGTGCCAGCAGTGAATTGGGACAGAGCAATTCACCCCTCCACTTT.

Of note for this clonotype: A much more abundant neighbour one base away suggests this may be a read error. This sequence joins TRBV9 and TRBJ2-5; the D gene could be TRBD1 or TRBD2 (5 bases each). The CDR3 sequence is 14 residues long. The V gene's germline CDR1 is SGDLS and CDR2 YYNGEE. CDR3 coding DNA: TGTGCCAGCAGCGTAGGGGGACGAGAAGAGACCCAGTCCTTC. This translates into CASSVGGREETQSF.

This clonotype has at least ten counts. Compared with germline, one end of the junction differs, possibly owing to a read error. This sequence joins TRBV5-1 and TRBJ2-5, with D unresolved. CDR1 SGHRS and CDR2 YFSETQ come from the germline V gene. The CDR3 has 14 residues. The CDR3 DNA is TGCGCCAGCAGCTTGTCGGCAACCCAAGACACCCAGTACTTC. It codes for CASSLSATQDTQYF.

This clonotype was seen repeatedly, ten times or more. The chain uses TRBV19 and TRBJ2-1; TRBD2 aligns across 7 bases. Germline CDR1 and CDR2: LNHDA and SQIVND (reference sequence). This CDR3 region has 14 residues. J was trimmed by 5 bases and V by 7 bases; bases with no gene match: 8. The CDR3 spells CASTLADSHNEQFF. The CDR3 DNA reads TGTGCCAGTACTCTAGCGGATAGCCACAATGAGCAGTTCTTC.

Many counts were recorded for this clonotype. The genes are TRBV10-3 and TRBJ2-5; 8 nucleotides align to TRBD1. Germline V gene sequence: CDR1 ENHRY, CDR2 SYGVKD. The V and J ends lost 6 bases and 5 bases, in that order; junction bases with no gene match: 5. The CDR3 length is 13 residues. Here the CDR3 DNA reads TGTGCCATCAGGGAGACAGGGGTCGAGACCCAGTACTTC. Encoded protein: CAIRETGVETQYF.

There are many counts of this clonotype. The chain uses TRBV6-6 and TRBJ2-1, with TRBD2 matching over 10 bases. CDR3 size: 17 residues. Germline V gives CDR1 MNHNY, CDR2 SVGAGI (reference sequence). Trimming at V came to 5 bases and at J to 5 bases, leaving 12 bases not matched to a gene. The CDR3 sequence: CASSTTKRGGLNNEQFF. The CDR3 coding sequence is TGTGCCAGCAGTACTACGAAGCGGGGGGGCCTTAACAATGAGCAGTTCTTC.

This clonotype was detected many times. The chain uses TRBV29-1 and TRBJ2-1, with a weak D call TRBD1 (6 bases). V lost 7 bases to trimming and J lost 6 bases, with 13 bases between them. The CDR3 length is 12 residues. The germline V gene has CDR1 SQVTM and CDR2 ANQGSEA. The CDR3: CSGQQGGNEQFF. The CDR3 DNA follows: TGCAGCGGGCAGCAAGGGGGCAATGAGCAGTTCTTC.

A remark on this clonotype: A read error may explain this, as a much larger clone is one base away. J is TRBJ1-2 and V is TRBV27, with D hard to call. Trimming took 5 bases from V and 6 from J, leaving 13 bases between them. From germline, CDR1 is MNHEY and CDR2 SMNVEV (reference sequence). This CDR3 region has 13 residues. The CDR3 here is CASSTYPGNGYTF. CDR3 coding DNA: TGTGCCAGCAGTACATACCCGGGGAATGGCTACACCTTC.

This clonotype was found many times. The rearrangement uses TRBV5-1 and TRBJ2-7, with D uncertain. The CDR3 is made up of 16 amino acids. V dropped 1 base and J dropped 2 bases, with 16 bases sitting between them. Germline V gene sequence: CDR1 SGHRS, CDR2 YFSETQ. The CDR3 protein is CASSLIVLARTYEQYF. CDR3 in DNA: TGCGCCAGCAGCTTGATCGTGTTGGCACGGACCTACGAGCAGTACTTC. Using reference TRBV5-1 and TRBJ2-7 for the parts outside the CDR3, the full variable domain is KAGVTQTPRYLIKTRGQQVTLSCSPISGHRSVSWYQQTPGQGLQFLFEYFSETQRNKGNFPGRFSGRQFSNSRSEMNVSTLELGDSALYLCASSLIVLARTYEQYFGPGTRLTVT.

Concerning this clonotype itself: A junction end diverges from the germline sequence, so it may reflect a read error. This chain connects TRBV5-1 to TRBJ2-5, with D unclear. Germline loops: CDR1 SGHRS, CDR2 YFSETQ. This CDR3 is 14 amino acids long. CDR3 residues: CASSWLVGKETQCF. The DNA of the CDR3 is TGCGCCAGCAGCTGGCTAGTGGGTAAAGAGACCCAGTGCTTC.

The rearrangement joins TRBV7-8 to TRBJ2-5; 7 bases line up with TRBD1. CDR1 and CDR2 from the germline V gene are SGHVS and FQNEAQ. The CDR3 is 16 amino acids. Unmatched junction bases numbered 11, after V lost 5 bases and J lost 2 bases. CDR3 in amino acids: CASSILPGQPQETQYF. For the CDR3, the DNA is TGTGCCAGCAGCATCTTACCGGGACAGCCGCAAGAGACCCAGTACTTC.

A note on this clonotype: It may be a read error: a sequence one base away is much more abundant. The V gene is TRBV5-5, the J gene TRBJ2-3; D remains ambiguous. This CDR3 has 16 residues. Trimming pared 2 bases from V and 0 bases from J, leaving 13 bases between. Per the germline V gene, CDR1 is SGHKS and CDR2 is YYEKEE (reference sequence). CDR3 residues: CASSLMWAPSTDTQYF. The CDR3 bases are TGTGCCAGCAGCTTAATGTGGGCGCCAAGCACAGATACGCAGTATTTT.

This clonotype was observed at least ten times. The chain joins TRBV9 to TRBJ2-1; the D gene is possibly TRBD1 (5 bases). Germline V gene sequence: CDR1 SGDLS, CDR2 YYNGEE. V lost 2 bases to trimming and J lost 1 base, with 10 bases between them. This CDR3 region has 15 residues. The CDR3 reads CASSVRVESYNEQFF. CDR3 nucleotide sequence: TGTGCCAGCAGCGTCAGGGTGGAATCCTACAATGAGCAGTTCTTC.

This clonotype was counted between two and nine times. The genes are TRBV20-1 and TRBJ1-1, with D uncertain. Germline CDR1 DFQATT, CDR2 SNEGSKA (reference sequence). The germline V and J ends were trimmed by 3 bases and 0 bases, with 2 bases remaining between them. The CDR3 length is 11 residues. DNA of the CDR3: TGCAGTGCTAGCGTGAACACTGAAGCTTTCTTT. This gives the protein CSASVNTEAFF.